This T cell receptor (beta chain) was sequenced for a study of PD-1 and CTLA-4 blockade in melanoma. Clones were sequenced by immunoSEQ multiplex PCR, and TCRdb holds only the in-frame ones, with some missing. This table has approximately 33,000 clones, 75% to 95% appearing once. Germline lookup yields CDR1 KGHDR and CDR2 SFDVKD. V dropped 2 bases and J dropped 2 bases, with 11 bases sitting between them. There are 15 residues in the CDR3. This TCR was sampled from a human donor with melanoma. The sequences come from CD8+ T cells from peripheral blood, collected from a patient given anti-PD-1 treatment. V is TRBV24-1 and J is TRBJ2-5; tentatively, D is TRBD1 (6 bases). The CDR3 protein is CATSDSRTAQETQYF. The CDR3, as DNA: TGTGCCACCAGTGATTCCCGGACAGCACAAGAGACCCAGTACTTC.